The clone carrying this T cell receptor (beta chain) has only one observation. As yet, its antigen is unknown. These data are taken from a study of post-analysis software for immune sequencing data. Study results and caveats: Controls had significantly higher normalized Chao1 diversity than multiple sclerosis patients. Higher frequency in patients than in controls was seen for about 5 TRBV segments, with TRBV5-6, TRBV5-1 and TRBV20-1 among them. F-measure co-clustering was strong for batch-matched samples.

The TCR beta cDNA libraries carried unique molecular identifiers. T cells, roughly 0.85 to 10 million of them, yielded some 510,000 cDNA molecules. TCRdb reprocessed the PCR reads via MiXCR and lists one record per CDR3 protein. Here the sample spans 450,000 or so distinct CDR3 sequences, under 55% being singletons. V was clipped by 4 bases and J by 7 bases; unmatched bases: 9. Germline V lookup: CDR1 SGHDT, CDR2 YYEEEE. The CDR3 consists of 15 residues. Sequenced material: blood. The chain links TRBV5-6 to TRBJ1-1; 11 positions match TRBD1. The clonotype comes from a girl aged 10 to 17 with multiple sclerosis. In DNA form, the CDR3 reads TGTGCCAGCAGCCGGACAGGGGGCGCGTTCGGTGAAGCTTTCTTT. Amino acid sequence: CASSRTGGAFGEAFF.